The 30 T cell receptor beta chains listed next were all sequenced from one sample in a study of blood T cell repertoires in COVID-19. TCRdb's table, derived via immunoSEQ multiplex PCR, lists solely in-frame clones and lacks some. The profile shows approximately 400,000 clones, around 87% of them singletons. Sequenced: PBMCs or T cells enriched from blood (not recorded which). The origin of the receptors is a man aged 25 to 45 who had recovered from COVID-19.

This clone was detected only once. This CDR3 is also generated by other DNA sequences in the sample. CDR3 region: CASSLGLAGGDTQYF. The CDR3 bases are TGCGCCAGCAGCTTGGGTCTAGCGGGGGGAGATACGCAGTATTTT. V usage is TRBV5-1 and J usage is TRBJ2-3; 11 bases line up with TRBD2. The V gene end was trimmed by 0 bases and the J gene end by 5 bases; junction bases not matched to a gene: 2. CDR3 size: 15 residues. Germline V gene data show CDR1 as SGHRS and CDR2 as YFSETQ. Together with reference TRBV5-1 and TRBJ2-3, the CDR3 gives the full variable domain: KAGVTQTPRYLIKTRGQQVTLSCSPISGHRSVSWYQQTPGQGLQFLFEYFSETQRNKGNFPGRFSGRQFSNSRSEMNVSTLELGDSALYLCASSLGLAGGDTQYFGPGTRLTVL.

The V gene is TRBV27, the J gene TRBJ1-2; 8 bases agree with TRBD1. The trim removed 4 bases at V and 4 bases at J, leaving 5 bases unmatched. The CDR3 runs 14 residues. The germline CDR1 and CDR2 sequences are MNHEY and SMNVEV (reference sequence). The CDR3 spells CASSSRGQAYGYTF. CDR3 nucleotides: TGTGCCAGCAGTTCCAGGGGACAGGCCTATGGCTACACCTTC.

The rearrangement uses TRBV6-2 or TRBV6-3 and TRBJ2-2; 10 nucleotides line up with TRBD2. The V gene's germline CDR1 is MNHEY and CDR2 SVGEGT. The V gene end was trimmed by 2 bases and the J gene end by 4 bases; junction bases not matched to a gene: 1. The CDR3 is 15 residues long. As DNA, the CDR3 is TGTGCCAGCAGTTACAGCGGGGGGGCCACCGGGGAGCTGTTTTTT. Encoded protein: CASSYSGGATGELFF.

The sample holds one count of this clone. The chain has TRBV6-4 and TRBJ1-2, with TRBD1 identical over 8 bases. Germline-derived CDR1 and CDR2 are MRHNA and SNTAGT. V shed 4 bases, J shed 8 bases, and the junction held 6 bases outside the gene matches. The CDR3 extends over 13 amino acids. CDR3 sequence (DNA): TGTGCCAGCAGTGCCCAGACAGGGGCCGGCTACACCTTC. This codes for CASSAQTGAGYTF.

This clone was seen more than once but under ten times. The chain is built from TRBV19 and TRBJ2-7, with TRBD1 matching over 8 bases. J gave up 3 bases and V 5 bases, and 9 bases lay outside the gene matches. Germline CDR1 reads LNHDA; CDR2 reads SQIVND (reference sequence). The CDR3 loop spans 15 amino acids. CDR3 DNA sequence: TGTGCCAGTAGTGCGAGCGGACAGGGAGTCTACGAGCAGTACTTC. This gives the protein CASSASGQGVYEQYF.

The chain joins TRBV24-1 to TRBJ1-1; D is perhaps TRBD1 (6 bases). This CDR3 is built from 14 residues. V shed 4 bases and J shed 8 bases, with 16 bases lying between them. Germline loops: CDR1 KGHDR, CDR2 SFDVKD. The CDR3 loop reads CATSDTDRPHEAFF. The CDR3, as DNA: TGTGCCACCAGTGACACGGACAGACCACACGAAGCTTTCTTT.

The chain links TRBV9 to TRBJ2-1; TRBD1 is a possible D gene (6 bases). The V gene's germline CDR1 is SGDLS and CDR2 YYNGEE. V was clipped by 0 bases and J by 2 bases, with 9 bases between them. CDR3 length equals 15 residues. This CDR3 reads CASSVEGVTYNEQFF. In DNA form, the CDR3 reads TGTGCCAGCAGCGTAGAGGGGGTCACCTACAATGAGCAGTTCTTC.

V usage is TRBV3-1 (or the pseudogene TRBV3-2) and J usage is TRBJ2-1; D is possibly TRBD2 (6 bases). Germline CDR1 and CDR2: LGHDT and YNNKEL (reference sequence). CDR3 length equals 22 residues. Trimming cost V 3 bases and J 0 bases, with 30 bases left between them. The CDR3 protein is CASSQLLGTFTYALSSYNEQFF. CDR3 bases: TGTGCCAGCAGCCAGCTCCTCGGGACTTTTACTTATGCCCTGAGCTCCTACAATGAGCAGTTCTTC.

The CDR3 DNA is TGTGCCAGCAGCTACTCCGACAGGAGGAGCTCCTACAATGAGCAGTTCTTC. This gives the protein CASSYSDRRSSYNEQFF. The J gene is TRBJ2-1, the V gene TRBV11-3, with D possibly matching TRBD1 (6 bases). Germline loops: CDR1 SGHNT, CDR2 YENEEA. CDR3 length equals 17 residues. V gave up 4 bases and J gave up 0 bases, with 16 bases separating them.

The rearrangement joins TRBV19 to TRBJ1-6; D unclear. The CDR3 runs 14 residues. The V and J ends lost 5 bases and 9 bases respectively, with 14 bases between them. Germline lookup yields CDR1 LNHDA and CDR2 SQIVND (reference sequence). Written as DNA, the CDR3 is TGTGCCAGTAGTTCCGGGTCGATCCTTTCACCCCTCCACTTT. Protein: CASSSGSILSPLHF.

This clone has just one count. V is TRBV5-1 and J is TRBJ1-6; TRBD1 matches 9 bases. Germline V gene sequence: CDR1 SGHRS, CDR2 YFSETQ. J was trimmed by 10 bases and V by 0 bases; bases with no gene match: 5. The CDR3 consists of 15 residues. CDR3 in amino acids: CASSLAGTGRSPLHF. As DNA, the CDR3 is TGCGCCAGCAGCTTGGCCGGGACAGGGAGATCACCCCTCCACTTT.

V usage is TRBV12-5 and J usage is TRBJ1-3; D is uncertain. Germline assignment: CDR1 LGHNT and CDR2 FRNRAP. CDR3 length: 13 amino acids. V shed 7 bases and J shed 4 bases, with 11 bases lying between them. Here the CDR3 reads CASDISGGNTIYF. Here the CDR3 DNA reads TGTGCTAGTGATATCTCGGGGGGAAACACCATATATTTT.

The genes are TRBV11-3 and TRBJ2-3; D possibly corresponds to TRBD1 (6 bases). The CDR3 totals 18 residues. Trimming took 3 bases from V and 2 from J, leaving 21 bases between them. Per germline, CDR1 SGHNT and CDR2 YENEEA. This chain's CDR3 is CASSLGAGPEKNTDTQYF. The CDR3 DNA follows: TGTGCCAGCAGCTTGGGGGCCGGGCCCGAGAAAAACACAGATACGCAGTATTTT.

The gene calls are TRBV7-9 and TRBJ2-4; TRBD2 aligns across 8 bases. The CDR3 covers 16 residues. J lost 5 bases, V lost 5 bases, and 11 bases had no gene match. Germline loops: CDR1 SEHNR, CDR2 FQNEAQ (reference sequence). The CDR3 spells CASSPQSGGHENIQYF. The CDR3 nucleotides are TGTGCCAGCAGCCCCCAAAGCGGGGGACACGAAAACATTCAGTACTTC.

This clone occurred once. This chain joins TRBV7-9 and TRBJ2-1, with D unclear. The CDR3 runs to 12 residues. Germline V gives CDR1 SEHNR, CDR2 FQNEAQ (reference sequence). The germline V and J ends were trimmed by 4 bases and 8 bases, with 9 bases remaining between them. The CDR3 coding sequence is TGTGCCAGCAGCTCTATCCTGGATGAGCAGTTCTTC. It specifies CASSSILDEQFF.

This clone was found once. The CDR3 reads CASTLDGQGNTGELFF. CDR3 DNA: TGCGCCAGCACCTTAGACGGACAGGGGAACACCGGGGAGCTGTTTTTT. The chain combines TRBV5-1 with TRBJ2-2, with TRBD1 matching over 8 bases. This CDR3 is built from 16 residues. The germline V gene has CDR1 SGHRS and CDR2 YFSETQ. V was clipped by 6 bases and J by 1 base; unmatched bases: 8.

In this sample, this clone turned up once. The V call is TRBV27, the J call TRBJ1-2, with a tentative D call TRBD1 (5 bases). The CDR3 spans 15 residues. V lost 6 bases and J lost 0, with 14 bases in between. Per germline, CDR1 MNHEY and CDR2 SMNVEV (reference sequence). CDR3 region: CASRRGQIPNYGYTF. CDR3 coding DNA: TGTGCCAGCAGACGAGGACAAATCCCTAACTATGGCTACACCTTC.

This clone was found once. This chain uses TRBV11-2 with TRBJ1-1; D is unresolved. CDR1 and CDR2 (germline): SGHAT, FQNNGV. The CDR3 has 17 amino acids. V shed 0 bases and J shed 3 bases, with 17 bases lying between them. The CDR3 DNA reads as TGTGCCAGCAGCTTAGATAGCCAGTGGGTTGACTACACTGAAGCTTTCTTT. Protein sequence: CASSLDSQWVDYTEAFF. Full variable domain (missing parts from reference TRBV11-2 and TRBJ1-1): EAGVAQSPRYKIIEKRQSVAFWCNPISGHATLYWYQQILGQGPKLLIQFQNNGVVDDSQLPKDRFSAERLKGVDSTLKIQPAKLEDSAVYLCASSLDSQWVDYTEAFFGQGTRLTVV.

This clone was recorded a few times. J is TRBJ1-5 and V is TRBV5-5; 8 bases line up with TRBD1. Germline V lookup: CDR1 SGHKS, CDR2 YYEKEE (reference sequence). V was pared by 6 bases and J by 0 bases, with 14 bases of the junction left unmatched. CDR3 size: 18 residues. The chain's CDR3 is CASTPDRGDLYSNQPQHF. The DNA for the CDR3 is TGTGCCAGCACCCCAGACAGGGGTGATCTATATAGCAATCAGCCCCAGCATTTT.

The sample holds one count of this clone. This chain uses TRBV10-1 with TRBJ1-1, with 7 bases aligning to TRBD1. Germline lookup yields CDR1 WNHNN and CDR2 SYGVQD (reference sequence). The length of the CDR3 is 14 residues. Trimming cost V 6 bases and J 0 bases; bases outside gene matches: 4. CDR3 sequence (DNA): TGCGCCAGCAGCCGTACAGGGGTGAACACTGAAGCTTTCTTT. It yields the protein CASSRTGVNTEAFF.

The CDR3 bases are TGTGCCAGCAGTTACTTTGACACCTCTAGCACAGATACGCAGTATTTT. Translation gives CASSYFDTSSTDTQYF. The genes are TRBV6-5 and TRBJ2-3; no clear D gene. V lost 1 base and J lost 0, with 11 bases in between. In germline, CDR1 is MNHEY, CDR2 SVGAGI. The CDR3 covers 16 residues.

In this sample, this clone turned up once. The chain links TRBV19 to TRBJ1-1, with D tentatively TRBD1 (6 bases). The CDR3 is made up of 13 amino acids. Germline V gene sequence: CDR1 LNHDA, CDR2 SQIVND (reference sequence). V was cut by 4 bases and J by 3 bases, with 9 bases left in between. The CDR3 protein is CASSRQDYTEAFF. In DNA form, the CDR3 reads TGTGCCAGTAGTAGACAGGATTACACTGAAGCTTTCTTT.

The chain carries TRBV18 and TRBJ2-3, with 12 nucleotides matching TRBD2. This CDR3 region has 15 residues. The germline V gene has CDR1 KGHSH and CDR2 LQKENI. V shed 6 bases, J shed 2 bases, and the junction held 3 bases outside the gene matches. This CDR3 is CASSPSGGATDTQYF. DNA for the CDR3: TGTGCCAGCTCTCCTAGCGGGGGGGCCACAGATACGCAGTATTTT.

Notes on this clone: Within the sample, other DNA sequences also encode this same CDR3. V is TRBV7-2 and J is TRBJ1-3; the D gene is possibly TRBD1 (6 bases). Trimming pared 1 base from V and 1 base from J, leaving 8 bases between. CDR3 length: 15 amino acids. CDR1 and CDR2 (germline): SGHTA, FQGNSA. The CDR3 coding sequence is TGTGCCAGCAGCTTAGGAGGGGGATCTGGAAACACCATATATTTT. Amino acid sequence: CASSLGGGSGNTIYF.

V usage is TRBV5-1 and J usage is TRBJ2-7; tentative D call: TRBD1 (6 bases). V gave up 4 bases and J gave up 1 base, with 12 bases separating them. The germline CDR1 and CDR2 sequences are SGHRS and YFSETQ. This CDR3 is built from 14 residues. This CDR3 reads CASSGTGPSYEQYF. CDR3 coding DNA: TGCGCCAGCAGCGGAACAGGGCCTTCCTACGAGCAGTACTTC.

The V call is TRBV2, the J call TRBJ2-1; the match to TRBD2 covers 11 bases. In germline, CDR1 is SNHLY, CDR2 FYNNEI. The CDR3 totals 15 residues. V dropped 4 bases and J dropped 5; count of bases not matched to a gene: 4. The CDR3, as DNA: TGTGCCAGCAGTGGGGGACTAGCGGTAAACAATGAGCAGTTCTTC. It codes for CASSGGLAVNNEQFF.

This clone has more than one count but fewer than ten. The CDR3 region has the DNA TGTGCCTGGAGTGTACGGGGGGGTTCAGATACGCAGTATTTT. Residues: CAWSVRGGSDTQYF. The gene calls are TRBV30 and TRBJ2-3, with 8 bases fitting TRBD2. CDR1 and CDR2 (germline): GTSNPN, SVGIG (reference sequence). Trimming cost V 0 bases and J 4 bases; bases outside gene matches: 3. CDR3 length: 14 amino acids.

This clone has only a few counts. The chain joins TRBV5-1 to TRBJ1-1; 8 bases are shared with TRBD1. Germline CDR1 is SGHRS and CDR2 is YFSETQ. Trimming cost V 4 bases and J 0 bases; bases outside gene matches: 5. The CDR3 is 15 residues long. In nucleotides, the CDR3 is TGCGCCAGCAGCGTGACAGGGGCGATGAACACTGAAGCTTTCTTT. It codes for CASSVTGAMNTEAFF.

The J gene is TRBJ2-1, the V gene TRBV4-3; TRBD1 matches 8 bases. V lost 1 base and J lost 10; bases outside the gene matches: 6. The V gene's germline CDR1 is LGHNA and CDR2 YSLEER. This CDR3 contains 14 residues. The CDR3 coding sequence is TGCGCCAGCAGCCAAGGGCAGGGGGCAGGAGAGCAGTTCTTC. Encoded protein: CASSQGQGAGEQFF.

V gene TRBV5-1 combines with J gene TRBJ2-1, with 12 positions matching TRBD2. Germline-derived CDR1 and CDR2 are SGHRS and YFSETQ. The CDR3 runs to 15 residues. J was trimmed by 6 bases and V by 3 bases; bases with no gene match: 4. In DNA form, the CDR3 reads TGCGCCAGCAGCTCGGGGACTAGCGGGTTCAATGAGCAGTTCTTC. Its protein is CASSSGTSGFNEQFF. Variable domain in full (rest from reference TRBV5-1 and TRBJ2-1): KAGVTQTPRYLIKTRGQQVTLSCSPISGHRSVSWYQQTPGQGLQFLFEYFSETQRNKGNFPGRFSGRQFSNSRSEMNVSTLELGDSALYLCASSSGTSGFNEQFFGPGTRLTVL.